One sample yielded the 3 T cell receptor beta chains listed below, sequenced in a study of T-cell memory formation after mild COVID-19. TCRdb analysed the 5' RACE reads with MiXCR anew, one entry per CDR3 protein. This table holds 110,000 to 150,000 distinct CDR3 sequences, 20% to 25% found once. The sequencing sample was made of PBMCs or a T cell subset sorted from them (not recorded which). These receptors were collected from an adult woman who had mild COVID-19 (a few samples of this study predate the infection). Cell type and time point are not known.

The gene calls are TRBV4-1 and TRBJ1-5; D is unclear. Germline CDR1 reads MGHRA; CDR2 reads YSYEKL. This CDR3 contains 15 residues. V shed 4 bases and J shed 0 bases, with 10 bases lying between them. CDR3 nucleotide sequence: TGCGCCAGCAGCCTACAGAGCTATAGCAATCAGCCCCAGCATTTT. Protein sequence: CASSLQSYSNQPQHF.

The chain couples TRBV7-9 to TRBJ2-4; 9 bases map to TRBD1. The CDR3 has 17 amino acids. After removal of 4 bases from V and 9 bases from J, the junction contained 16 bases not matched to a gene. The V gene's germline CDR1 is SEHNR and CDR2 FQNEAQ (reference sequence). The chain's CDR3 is CASSSPGRDRVGGIQYF. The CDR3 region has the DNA TGTGCCAGCAGCTCGCCCGGAAGGGACAGGGTGGGCGGCATTCAGTACTTC.

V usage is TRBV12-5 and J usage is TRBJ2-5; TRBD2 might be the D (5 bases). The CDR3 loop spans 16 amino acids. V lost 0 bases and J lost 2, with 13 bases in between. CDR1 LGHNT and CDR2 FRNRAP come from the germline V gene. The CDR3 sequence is CASGLVNPAAQETQYF. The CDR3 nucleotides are TGTGCTAGTGGTTTGGTAAATCCAGCGGCACAAGAGACCCAGTACTTC. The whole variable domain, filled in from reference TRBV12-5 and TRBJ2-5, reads DARVTQTPRHKVTEMGQEVTMRCQPILGHNTVFWYRQTMMQGLELLAYFRNRAPLDDSGMPKDRFSAEMPDATLATLKIQPSEPRDSAVYFCASGLVNPAAQETQYFGPGTRLLVL.